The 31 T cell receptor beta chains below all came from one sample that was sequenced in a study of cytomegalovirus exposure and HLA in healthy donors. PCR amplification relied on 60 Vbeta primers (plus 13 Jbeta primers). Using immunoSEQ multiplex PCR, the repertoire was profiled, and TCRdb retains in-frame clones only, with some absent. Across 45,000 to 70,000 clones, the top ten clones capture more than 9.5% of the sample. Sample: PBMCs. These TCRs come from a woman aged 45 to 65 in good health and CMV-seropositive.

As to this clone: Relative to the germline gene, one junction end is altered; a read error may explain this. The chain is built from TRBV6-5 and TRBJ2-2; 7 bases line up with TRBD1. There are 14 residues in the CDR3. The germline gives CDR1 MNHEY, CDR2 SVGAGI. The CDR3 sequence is CASSSTGFTGELFF. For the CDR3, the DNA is TGTGCCAGTAGTTCGACAGGGTTCACCGGGGAGCTGTTTTTT.

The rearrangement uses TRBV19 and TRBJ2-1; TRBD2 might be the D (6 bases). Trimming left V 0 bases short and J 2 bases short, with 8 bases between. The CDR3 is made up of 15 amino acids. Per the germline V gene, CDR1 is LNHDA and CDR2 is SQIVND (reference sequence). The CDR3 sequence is CASSIERGTYNEQFF. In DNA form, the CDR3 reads TGTGCCAGTAGTATAGAGCGGGGTACCTACAATGAGCAGTTCTTC.

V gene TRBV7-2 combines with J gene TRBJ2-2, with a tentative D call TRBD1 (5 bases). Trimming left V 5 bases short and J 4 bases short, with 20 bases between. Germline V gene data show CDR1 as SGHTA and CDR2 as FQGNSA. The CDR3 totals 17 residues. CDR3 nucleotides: TGTGCCAGCAGCCCAGTAGGGGCCGGTTATGGCACCGGGGAGCTGTTTTTT. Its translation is CASSPVGAGYGTGELFF. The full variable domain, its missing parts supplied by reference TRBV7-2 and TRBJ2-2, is GAGVSQSPSNKVTEKGKDVELRCDPISGHTALYWYRQSLGQGLEFLIYFQGNSAPDKSGLPSDRFSAERTGGSVSTLTIQRTQQEDSAVYLCASSPVGAGYGTGELFFGEGSRLTVL.

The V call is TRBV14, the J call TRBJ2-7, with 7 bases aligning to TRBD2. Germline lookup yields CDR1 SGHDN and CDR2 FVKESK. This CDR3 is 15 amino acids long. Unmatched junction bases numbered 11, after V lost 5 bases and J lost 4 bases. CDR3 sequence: CASSTRSGIRYEQYF. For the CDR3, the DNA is TGTGCCAGCAGCACCCGAAGCGGGATCCGGTACGAGCAGTACTTC.

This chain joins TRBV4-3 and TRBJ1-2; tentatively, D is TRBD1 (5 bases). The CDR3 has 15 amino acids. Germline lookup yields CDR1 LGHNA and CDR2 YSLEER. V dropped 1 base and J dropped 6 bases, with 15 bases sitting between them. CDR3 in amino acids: CASSQGRAINNGYTF. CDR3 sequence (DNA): TGCGCCAGCAGCCAAGGCAGGGCCATAAACAATGGCTACACCTTC.

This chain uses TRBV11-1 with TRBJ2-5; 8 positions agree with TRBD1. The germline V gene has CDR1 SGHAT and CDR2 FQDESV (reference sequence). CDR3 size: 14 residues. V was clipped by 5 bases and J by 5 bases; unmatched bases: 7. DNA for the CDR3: TGTGCCAGCAGCCATGACAGGGGACACGAGACCCAGTACTTC. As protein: CASSHDRGHETQYF.

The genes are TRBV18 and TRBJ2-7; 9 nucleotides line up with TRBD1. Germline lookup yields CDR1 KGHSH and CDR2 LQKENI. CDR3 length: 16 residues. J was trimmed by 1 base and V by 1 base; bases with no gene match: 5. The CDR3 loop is CASSPLPGQGSYEQYF. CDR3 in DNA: TGTGCCAGCTCACCACTACCGGGACAGGGTTCCTACGAGCAGTACTTC.

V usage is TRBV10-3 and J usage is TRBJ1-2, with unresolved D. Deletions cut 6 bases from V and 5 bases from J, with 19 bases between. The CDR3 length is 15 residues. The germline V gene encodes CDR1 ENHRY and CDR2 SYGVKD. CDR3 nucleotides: TGTGCCATCAGATCAACCGGGATAATTCGTTATGGCTACACCTTC. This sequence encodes CAIRSTGIIRYGYTF.

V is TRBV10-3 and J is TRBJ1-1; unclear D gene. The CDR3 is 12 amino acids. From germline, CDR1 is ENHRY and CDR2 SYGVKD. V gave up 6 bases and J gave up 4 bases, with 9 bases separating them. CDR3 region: CAIRGEGTEAFF. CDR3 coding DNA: TGTGCCATCAGGGGAGAGGGCACTGAAGCTTTCTTT.

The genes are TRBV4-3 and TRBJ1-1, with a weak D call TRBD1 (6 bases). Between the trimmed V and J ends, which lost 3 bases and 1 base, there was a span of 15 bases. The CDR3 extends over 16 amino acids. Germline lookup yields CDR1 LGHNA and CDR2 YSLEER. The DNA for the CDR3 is TGCGCCAGCAGCCACCTAACCGGCAGGGGGAACACTGAAGCTTTCTTT. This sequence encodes CASSHLTGRGNTEAFF.

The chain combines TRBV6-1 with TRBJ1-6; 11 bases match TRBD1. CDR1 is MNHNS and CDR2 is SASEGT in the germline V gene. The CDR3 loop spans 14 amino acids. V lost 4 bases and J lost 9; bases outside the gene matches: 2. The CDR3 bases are TGTGCCAGCAGTGTGGGACAGGGGGGTTCACCCCTCCACTTT. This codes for CASSVGQGGSPLHF.

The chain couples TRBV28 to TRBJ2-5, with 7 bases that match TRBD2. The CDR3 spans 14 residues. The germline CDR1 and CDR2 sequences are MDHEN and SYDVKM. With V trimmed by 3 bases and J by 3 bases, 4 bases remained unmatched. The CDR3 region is CASSFGGREETQYF. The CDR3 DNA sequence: TGTGCCAGCAGTTTTGGGGGGAGGGAAGAGACCCAGTACTTC.

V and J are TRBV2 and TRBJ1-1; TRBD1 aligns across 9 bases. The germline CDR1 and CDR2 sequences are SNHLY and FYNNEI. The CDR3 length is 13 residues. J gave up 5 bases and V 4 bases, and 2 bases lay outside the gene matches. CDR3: CASSGDRETEAFF. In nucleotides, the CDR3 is TGTGCCAGCAGTGGGGACAGGGAGACTGAAGCTTTCTTT.

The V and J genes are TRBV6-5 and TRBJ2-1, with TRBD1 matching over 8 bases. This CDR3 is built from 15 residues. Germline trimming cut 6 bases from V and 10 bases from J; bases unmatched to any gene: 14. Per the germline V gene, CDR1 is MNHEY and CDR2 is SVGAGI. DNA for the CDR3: TGTGCCAGCAGCCCGAATAGGCAGGGGGCAAAGGAGCAGTTCTTC. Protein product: CASSPNRQGAKEQFF.

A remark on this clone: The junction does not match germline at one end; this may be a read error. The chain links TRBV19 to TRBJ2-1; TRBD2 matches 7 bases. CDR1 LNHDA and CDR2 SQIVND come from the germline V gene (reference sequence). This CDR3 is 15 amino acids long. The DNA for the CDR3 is TGTGCCAGTAGCCCTGGCGGGAGCTCCGACAATGAGCAGTTCTTC. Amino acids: CASSPGGSSDNEQFF.

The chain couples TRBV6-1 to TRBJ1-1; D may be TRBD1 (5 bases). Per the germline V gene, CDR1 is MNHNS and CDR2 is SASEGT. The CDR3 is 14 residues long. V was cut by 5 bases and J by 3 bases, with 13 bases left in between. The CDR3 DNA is TGTGCCAGCAGTACCTCGGGGGGGGACACTGAAGCTTTCTTT. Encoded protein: CASSTSGGDTEAFF.

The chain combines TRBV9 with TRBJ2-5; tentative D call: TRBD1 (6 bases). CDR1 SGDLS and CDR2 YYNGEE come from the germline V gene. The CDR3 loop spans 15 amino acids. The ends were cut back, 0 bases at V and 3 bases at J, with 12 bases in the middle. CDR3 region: CASSVDGQGKETQYF. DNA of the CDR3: TGTGCCAGCAGCGTAGATGGGCAGGGGAAAGAGACCCAGTACTTC.

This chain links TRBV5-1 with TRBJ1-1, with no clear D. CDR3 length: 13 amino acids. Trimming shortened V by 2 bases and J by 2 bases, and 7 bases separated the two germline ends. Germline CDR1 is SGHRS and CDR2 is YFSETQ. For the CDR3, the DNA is TGCGCCAGCAGCTTTGAGGGTAACACTGAAGCTTTCTTT. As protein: CASSFEGNTEAFF. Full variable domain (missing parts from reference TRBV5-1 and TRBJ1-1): KAGVTQTPRYLIKTRGQQVTLSCSPISGHRSVSWYQQTPGQGLQFLFEYFSETQRNKGNFPGRFSGRQFSNSRSEMNVSTLELGDSALYLCASSFEGNTEAFFGQGTRLTVV.

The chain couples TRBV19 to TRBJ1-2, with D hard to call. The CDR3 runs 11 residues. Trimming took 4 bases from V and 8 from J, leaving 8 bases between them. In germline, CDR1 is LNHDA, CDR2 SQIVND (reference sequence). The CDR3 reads CASSTGRGYTF. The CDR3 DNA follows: TGTGCCAGTAGTACAGGCCGGGGCTACACCTTC.

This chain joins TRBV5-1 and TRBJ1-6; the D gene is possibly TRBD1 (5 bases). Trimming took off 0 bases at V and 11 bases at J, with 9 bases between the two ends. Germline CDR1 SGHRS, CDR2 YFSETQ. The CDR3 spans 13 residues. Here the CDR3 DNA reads TGCGCCAGCAGCTTGGGACAGTCTGCACCCCTCCACTTT. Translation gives CASSLGQSAPLHF.

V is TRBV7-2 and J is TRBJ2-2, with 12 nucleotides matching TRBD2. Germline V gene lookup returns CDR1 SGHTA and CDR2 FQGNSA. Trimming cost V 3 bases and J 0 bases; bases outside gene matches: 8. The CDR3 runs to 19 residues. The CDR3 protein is CASSFPGLAGLANTGELFF. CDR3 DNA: TGTGCCAGCAGCTTCCCGGGACTAGCGGGCCTAGCGAACACCGGGGAGCTGTTTTTT.

The CDR3, as DNA: TGCAGCGCCGTGACAGGGGACAGATCTATCTACGAGCAGTACTTC. The encoded protein is CSAVTGDRSIYEQYF. The gene calls are TRBV29-1 and TRBJ2-7; 8 bases fit TRBD1. This CDR3 has 15 residues. The germline gives CDR1 SQVTM, CDR2 ANQGSEA. The J segment lost 3 bases and the V segment lost 7 bases, leaving 14 bases of the junction unmatched.

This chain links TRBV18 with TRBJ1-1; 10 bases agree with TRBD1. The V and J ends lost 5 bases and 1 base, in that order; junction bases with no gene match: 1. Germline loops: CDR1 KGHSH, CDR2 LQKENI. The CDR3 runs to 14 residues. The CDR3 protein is CASSRQGANTEAFF. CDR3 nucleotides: TGTGCCAGCTCAAGACAGGGGGCGAACACTGAAGCTTTCTTT. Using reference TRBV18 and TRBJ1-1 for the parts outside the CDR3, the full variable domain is NAGVMQNPRHLVRRRGQEARLRCSPMKGHSHVYWYRQLPEEGLKFMVYLQKENIIDESGMPKERFSAEFPKEGPSILRIQQVVRGDSAAYFCASSRQGANTEAFFGQGTRLTVV.

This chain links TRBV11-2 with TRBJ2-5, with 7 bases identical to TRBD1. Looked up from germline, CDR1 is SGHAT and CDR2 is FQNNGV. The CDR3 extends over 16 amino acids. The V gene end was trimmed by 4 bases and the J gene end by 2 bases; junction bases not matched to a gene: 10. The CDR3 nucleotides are TGTGCCAGCAGCTCGTCGACTGGGGGACAGCAAGAGACCCAGTACTTC. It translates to CASSSSTGGQQETQYF.

The chain's CDR3 is CASSESQGTEAFF. The CDR3, as DNA: TGTGCCAGCAGTGAAAGTCAGGGGACTGAAGCTTTCTTT. The V gene is TRBV6-1, the J gene TRBJ1-1; a possible D gene is TRBD1 (6 bases). Trimming pared 2 bases from V and 5 bases from J, leaving 9 bases between. Germline assignment: CDR1 MNHNS and CDR2 SASEGT. The CDR3 is 13 amino acids.

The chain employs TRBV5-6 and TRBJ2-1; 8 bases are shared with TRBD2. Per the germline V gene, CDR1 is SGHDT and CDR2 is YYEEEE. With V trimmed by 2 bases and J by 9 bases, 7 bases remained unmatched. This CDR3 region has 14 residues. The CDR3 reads CASSFNPLAGEQFF. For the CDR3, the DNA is TGTGCCAGCAGCTTTAACCCCCTAGCGGGTGAGCAGTTCTTC.

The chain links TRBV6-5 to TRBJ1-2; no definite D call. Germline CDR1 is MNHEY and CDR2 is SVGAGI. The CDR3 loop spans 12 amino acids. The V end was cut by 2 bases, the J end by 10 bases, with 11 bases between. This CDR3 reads CASSYTADDYTF. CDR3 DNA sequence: TGTGCCAGCAGTTACACAGCGGACGACTACACCTTC.

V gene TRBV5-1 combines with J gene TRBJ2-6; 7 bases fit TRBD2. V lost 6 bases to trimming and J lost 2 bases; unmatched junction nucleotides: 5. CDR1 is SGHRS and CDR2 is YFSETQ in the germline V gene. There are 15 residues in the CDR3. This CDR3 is CASNLGGAGANVLTF. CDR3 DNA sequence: TGCGCCAGCAACCTTGGGGGGGCTGGGGCCAACGTCCTGACTTTC.

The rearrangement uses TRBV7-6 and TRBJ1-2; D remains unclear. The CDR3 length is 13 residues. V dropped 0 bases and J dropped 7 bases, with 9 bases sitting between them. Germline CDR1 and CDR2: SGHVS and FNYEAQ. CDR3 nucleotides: TGTGCCAGCAGCTTAGCCGGGAGAGGTGGCTACACCTTC. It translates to CASSLAGRGGYTF.

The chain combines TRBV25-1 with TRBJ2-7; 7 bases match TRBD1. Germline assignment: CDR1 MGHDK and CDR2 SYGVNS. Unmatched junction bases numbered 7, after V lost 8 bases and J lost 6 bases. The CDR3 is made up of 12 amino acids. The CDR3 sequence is CASRLTGTEQYF. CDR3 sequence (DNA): TGTGCCAGCCGATTGACAGGGACCGAGCAGTACTTC.

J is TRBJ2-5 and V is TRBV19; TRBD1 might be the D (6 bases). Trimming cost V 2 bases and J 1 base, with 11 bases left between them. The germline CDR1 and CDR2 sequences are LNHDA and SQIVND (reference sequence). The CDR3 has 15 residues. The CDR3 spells CASSIQTGRQETQYF. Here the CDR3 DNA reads TGTGCCAGTAGTATACAGACAGGCCGCCAAGAGACCCAGTACTTC.